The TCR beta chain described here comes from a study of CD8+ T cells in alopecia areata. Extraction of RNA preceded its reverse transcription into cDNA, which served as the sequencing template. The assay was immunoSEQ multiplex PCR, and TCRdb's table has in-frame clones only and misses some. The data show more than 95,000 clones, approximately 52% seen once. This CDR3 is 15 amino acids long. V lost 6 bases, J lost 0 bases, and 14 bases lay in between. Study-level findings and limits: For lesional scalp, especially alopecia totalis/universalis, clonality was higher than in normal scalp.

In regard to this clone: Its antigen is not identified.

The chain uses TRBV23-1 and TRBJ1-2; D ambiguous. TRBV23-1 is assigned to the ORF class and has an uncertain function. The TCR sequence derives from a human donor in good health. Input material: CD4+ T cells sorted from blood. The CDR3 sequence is CASSWTWVANYGYTF. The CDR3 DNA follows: TGCGCCAGCAGCTGGACCTGGGTGGCTAACTATGGCTACACCTTC.